The clone carrying this T cell receptor (beta chain) has at least ten counts. This entry is derived from a study of T-cell reconstitution after alpha-beta-depleted transplantation in children. This CDR3 has 15 residues. V was trimmed by 6 bases and J by 1 base, leaving 13 bases between them. The library targeted TCRbeta and was prepared with unique molecular identifiers. TCRdb processed the PCR reads anew with MiXCR; each CDR3 protein has one entry. The sample has some 200,000 distinct CDR3 sequences, roughly 8.1% seen once. This TCR derives from a male patient aged 2-10 years who had a stem cell transplant for acute myeloid leukemia, so the T cells may come from the graft donor. Sequencing was performed on PBMCs, mostly from graft donor cells, taken 360 days after TCRalphabeta/CD19-depleted stem cell transplant. V gene TRBV12-3 or TRBV12-4 combines with J gene TRBJ2-1, with D unclear. The CDR3 loop is CASSTTGRSYNEQFF. In nucleotides, the CDR3 is TGTGCCAGCAGCACGACTGGACGTTCCTACAATGAGCAGTTCTTC.